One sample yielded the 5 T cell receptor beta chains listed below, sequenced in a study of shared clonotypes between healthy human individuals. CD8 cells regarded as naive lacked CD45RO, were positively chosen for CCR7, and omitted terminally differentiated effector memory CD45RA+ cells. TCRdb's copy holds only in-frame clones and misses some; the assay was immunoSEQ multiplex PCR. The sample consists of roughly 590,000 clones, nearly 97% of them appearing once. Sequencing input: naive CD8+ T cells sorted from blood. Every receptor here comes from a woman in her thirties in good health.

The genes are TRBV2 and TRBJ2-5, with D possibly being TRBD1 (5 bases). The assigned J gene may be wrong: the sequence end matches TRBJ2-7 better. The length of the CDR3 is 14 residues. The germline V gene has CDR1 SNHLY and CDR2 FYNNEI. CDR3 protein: CASVLDSTSYEQYF. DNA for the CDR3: TGTGCCAGTGTCCTCGACAGTACCTCCTACGAGCAGTACTTC.

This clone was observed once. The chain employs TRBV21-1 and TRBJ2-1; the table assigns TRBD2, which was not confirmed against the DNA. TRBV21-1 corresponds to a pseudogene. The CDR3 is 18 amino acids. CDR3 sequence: CASREQGCWLAGNNEQFF. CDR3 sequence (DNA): TGTGCCAGCAGAGAGCAGGGGTGCTGGCTAGCGGGGAACAATGAGCAGTTCTTC.

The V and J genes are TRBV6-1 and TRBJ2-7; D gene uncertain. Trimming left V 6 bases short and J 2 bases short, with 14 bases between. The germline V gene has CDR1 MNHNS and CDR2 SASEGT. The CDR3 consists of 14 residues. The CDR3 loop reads CASRARHLAYEQYF. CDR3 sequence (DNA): TGTGCCAGCAGGGCCCGACATTTGGCCTACGAGCAGTACTTC.

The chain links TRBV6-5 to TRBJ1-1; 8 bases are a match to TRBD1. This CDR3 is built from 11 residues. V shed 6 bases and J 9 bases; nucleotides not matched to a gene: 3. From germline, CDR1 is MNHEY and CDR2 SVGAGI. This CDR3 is CASRTGAKAFF. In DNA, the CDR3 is TGTGCCAGCAGGACAGGGGCGAAAGCTTTCTTT.

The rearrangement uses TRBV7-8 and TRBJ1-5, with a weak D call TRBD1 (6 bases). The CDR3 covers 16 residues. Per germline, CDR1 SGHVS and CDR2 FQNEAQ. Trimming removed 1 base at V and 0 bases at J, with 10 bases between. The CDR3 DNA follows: TGTGCCAGCAGCTTAGGGGGGGGCAATAGCAATCAGCCCCAGCATTTT. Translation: CASSLGGGNSNQPQHF.